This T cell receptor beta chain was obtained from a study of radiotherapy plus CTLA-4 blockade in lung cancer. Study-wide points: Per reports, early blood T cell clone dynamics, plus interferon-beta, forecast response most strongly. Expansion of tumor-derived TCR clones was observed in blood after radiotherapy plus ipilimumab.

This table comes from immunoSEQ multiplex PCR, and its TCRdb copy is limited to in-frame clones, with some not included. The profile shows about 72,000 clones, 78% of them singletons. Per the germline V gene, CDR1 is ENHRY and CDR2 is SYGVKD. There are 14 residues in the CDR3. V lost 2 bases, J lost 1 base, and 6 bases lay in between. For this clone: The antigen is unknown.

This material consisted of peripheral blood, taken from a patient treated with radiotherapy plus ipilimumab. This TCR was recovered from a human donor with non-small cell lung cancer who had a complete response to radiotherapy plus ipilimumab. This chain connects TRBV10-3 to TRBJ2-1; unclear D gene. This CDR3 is CAISEGGSYNEQFF. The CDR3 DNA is TGTGCCATCAGTGAGGGTGGGTCCTACAATGAGCAGTTCTTC.